This TCR beta chain was identified during a study of early T cells in non-severe SARS-CoV-2 infection. On the study more broadly: The authors sequenced bulk RNA from unsorted whole blood, leaving chains unpaired. Findings of the study overall: Clonotype matching in VDJdb favored anti-spike CD8 responses and did not capture private and CD4 specificities.

The CDR3 is 17 amino acids. V was clipped by 6 bases and J by 1 base, with 16 bases between them. Germline V gives CDR1 WSHSY, CDR2 SAAADI. Unique molecular identifiers (one per individual cDNA molecule) were attached. TCRdb independently ran MiXCR on the 5' RACE reads; one entry per CDR3 protein. In the table there are roughly 51,000 distinct CDR3 sequences, 7% to 8% of which are singletons. This clonotype has ten or more counts. Its antigen remains unknown. The chain couples TRBV10-2 to TRBJ1-6; maybe TRBD1 (5 bases). The receptor's source is an adult who was a healthcare worker with PCR-confirmed SARS-CoV-2 infection or an uninfected control (not recorded which). Material: whole blood. This CDR3 reads CASRRGPTGSYNSPLHF. CDR3 nucleotide sequence: TGCGCCAGCAGACGGGGACCTACCGGATCCTATAATTCACCCCTCCACTTT.